This T cell receptor beta chain was captured by sequencing in a study of shared clonotypes between healthy human individuals (dated by TCRdb to 2018 to 2020). In terms of the full investigation: The cohort comprised a couple of women and a few men aged 18 to 49 years. For each donor, CD4 naive and CD4 memory were each run on three plates, CD8 naive on two plates, and CD8 memory on one plate. The study deeply sequenced blood TCR repertoires of about 5 healthy adults to estimate repertoire size and the extent of clonotype sharing between individuals. To increase sequencing depth and limit assay-specific biases, TCR repertoire library preparation and sequencing were carried out by different laboratories using diverse techniques. Each donor's leukapheresis produced roughly between roughly 0.94 and 9.5 billion PBMCs. General findings and caveats noted by the study authors: When four donors were compared, the shared fraction of clonotypes was about 5.4% for naive CD4, around 3.6% for naive CD8, about 2.4% for memory CD4, and around 0.37% for memory CD8. Even with the large sequencing depth, rarefaction of the sorted-subset datasets indicated that sequencing was incomplete. Based on pairwise subsampling, the degree of clonotype sharing among donors was expected to be affected by sequencing depth. Compared with non-shared clonotypes, clonotypes shared by all four sorted-subset donors had higher generation probabilities. The small number of donors limited the genetic and exposure-history diversity represented. Sampling was restricted to blood, and TCR repertoires in tissue are likely to differ from TCR repertoires in blood. Larger estimated clonotype richness was generally found for naive subsets than for memory subsets.

Donors were healthy HIV-negative adults with no recently reported acute infections or vaccinations. Every donor was a Caucasian adult living in Nashville, Tennessee, USA. CD4+ T cells were enriched through magnetic negative selection, after which naive cells were positively selected on CD45RA and the remaining negative fraction served as the memory subset. After blood collection by leukapheresis, PBMCs were isolated using Ficoll-Histopaque density gradient centrifugation and then cryopreserved in the vapor phase of liquid nitrogen. Purity and quantity of every magnetically sorted T cell population were checked by analytical flow cytometry. Each sorted fraction had its genomic DNA isolated and then quantified by UV absorbance on a Nanodrop 2000c. TCR CDR3 regions were amplified from genomic DNA by multiplex PCR using the deep immunoSEQ assay. Extracted genomic DNA from each cell subset was distributed evenly across all wells of several immunoSEQ 96-well plates, and each plate was treated as a replicate. Each replicate PCR for sorted subsets received about 0.2 ug genomic DNA, equal to tens of thousands of T cell genomes. The purified libraries were quantified using a Qubit 3.0 fluorometer, sized with a Bioanalyzer 2100, and then quantified again using the KAPA Library Quantification kit. Every immunoSEQ 96-well plate was sequenced on a separate single-read 150-cycle Illumina NextSeq 550 flow cell. Turning to the authors' computational methods: Because the immunoSEQ output included only junctional sequences and no quality scores, the filtering could not be the same as the filtering used for full-length reads. To assign V/J genes and CDR3, sequences were annotated against IMGT germline references using PyIR, a Python wrapper for IgBLAST v1.9. Reads with weak V/J assignments (E-value above 1e-6), missing CDR3, stop codons, out-of-frame junctions, or ambiguous translated residues were removed. A V3J clonotype was defined by an identical inferred V gene, J gene, and CDR3 amino acid sequence. The percentage overlap between two repertoires was calculated by dividing the number of shared unique clonotypes by the size of the smaller repertoire. Three approaches were used to assess repertoire richness: RTK rarefaction, the Chao1 estimator, and Recon v2.1 estimates of unobserved clonotypes. OLGA was used to compute generation probabilities for all TCRbeta clonotypes that the gDNA method yielded from a few donors. This immuneACCESS table, as held by TCRdb, lists in-frame sequences with V and J called but not all clones. Of the missing ones, under half trace to an unresolved V gene in checked studies; the others have no known cause. That table is the source of V, J and clone size, and D and trimming were worked out from the DNA. The sample table shows approximately 2,000,000 clones, and around 93% are seen once. The leading ten clones occupy 0.37% of the sample.

This clone has just one count. Its antigen has not been determined. No clone much larger than this one lies a single base away; base qualities are absent. The CDR3 covers 15 residues, taking in both the cysteine and the phenylalanine. Just the 45-base CDR3 DNA is kept, in frame starting at base 1. Via the germline V gene, CDR1 is MDHEN and CDR2 SYDVKM. The junction shows trimming of 5 bases on V and 5 bases on J, and the gene matches do not reach 9 bases of it. The specimen was naive CD4+ T cells from PBMCs. What the cell subset or site label conveys for this sample: CD45RA+ positively selected. The sequence is built from TRBV28 and TRBJ2-7; 10 of the junction bases match TRBD2. This TCR was recovered from a man between 18 and 29 years old in good health. Some clones in this sample may be carry-over from other donors' samples. The sequence in DNA is TGTGCCAGCAGTCTAGCGGGGGCTCTCTTGAACGAGCAGTACTTC. Translated, this gives CASSLAGALLNEQYF.